This TCR beta chain was captured by sequencing in a study of blood T cell repertoires in COVID-19. Study-wide context: Collection of acute and convalescent COVID-19 samples took place in the United States, Italy and Spain. PBMCs, B-cell-depleted T cells, or T cells were the source of the cDNA or gDNA that made up the material.

Libraries were prepared by immunoSEQ multiplex PCR; TCRdb keeps only in-frame clonotypes and omits some of them. The sample has 250,000 to 300,000 clones; roughly 84% are singletons. Germline V gene sequence: CDR1 MNHEY, CDR2 SMNVEV (reference sequence). Germline trimming cut 2 bases from V and 2 bases from J; bases unmatched to any gene: 11. The CDR3 consists of 17 residues. Sequencing was carried out using peripheral blood. The genes are TRBV27 and TRBJ2-5; 7 positions agree with TRBD1. This receptor was identified in a man between 60 and 75 years old with acute or convalescent COVID-19. The CDR3 loop reads CASSLVAVTGHQETQYF. CDR3 nucleotides: TGTGCCAGCAGTTTAGTCGCGGTGACAGGGCATCAAGAGACCCAGTACTTC.